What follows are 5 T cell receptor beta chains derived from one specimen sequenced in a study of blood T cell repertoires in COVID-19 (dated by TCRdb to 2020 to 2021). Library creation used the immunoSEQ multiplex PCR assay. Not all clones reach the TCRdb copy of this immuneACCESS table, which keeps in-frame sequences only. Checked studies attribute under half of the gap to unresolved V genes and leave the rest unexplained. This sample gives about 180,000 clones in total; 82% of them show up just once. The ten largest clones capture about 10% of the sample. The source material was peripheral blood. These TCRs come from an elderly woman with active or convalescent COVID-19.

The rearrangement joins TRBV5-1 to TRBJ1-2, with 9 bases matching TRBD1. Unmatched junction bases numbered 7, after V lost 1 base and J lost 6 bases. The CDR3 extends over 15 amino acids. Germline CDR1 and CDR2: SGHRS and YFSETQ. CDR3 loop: CASSLWGQGQNGYTF. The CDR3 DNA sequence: TGCGCCAGCAGCTTGTGGGGACAGGGACAGAATGGCTACACCTTC.

The CDR3 reads CASSFPSGGIEKLFF. In DNA form, the CDR3 reads TGTGCCAGCAGCTTCCCCTCGGGGGGGATTGAAAAACTGTTTTTT. This chain connects TRBV7-6 to TRBJ1-4; D perhaps matches TRBD1 (5 bases). Trimming shortened V by 3 bases and J by 7 bases, and 15 bases separated the two germline ends. The germline V gene has CDR1 SGHVS and CDR2 FNYEAQ. This CDR3 has 15 amino acids.

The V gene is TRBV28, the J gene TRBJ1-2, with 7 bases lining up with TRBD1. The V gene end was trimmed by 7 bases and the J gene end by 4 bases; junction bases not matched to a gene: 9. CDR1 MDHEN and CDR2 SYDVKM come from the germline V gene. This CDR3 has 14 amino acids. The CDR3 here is CASTERQGLYGYTF. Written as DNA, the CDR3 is TGTGCCAGCACCGAAAGACAGGGCCTCTATGGCTACACCTTC.

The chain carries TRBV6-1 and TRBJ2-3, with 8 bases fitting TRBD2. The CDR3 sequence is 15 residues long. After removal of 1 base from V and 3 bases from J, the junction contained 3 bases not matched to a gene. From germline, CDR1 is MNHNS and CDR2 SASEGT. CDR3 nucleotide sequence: TGTGCCAGCAGTGAAGGGGGACTAGGGACAGATACGCAGTATTTT. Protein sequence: CASSEGGLGTDTQYF.

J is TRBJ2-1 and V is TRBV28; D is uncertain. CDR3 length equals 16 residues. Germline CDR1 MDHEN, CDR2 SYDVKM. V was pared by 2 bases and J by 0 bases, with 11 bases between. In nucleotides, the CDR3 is TGTGCCAGCAGTTTAGGTTTGACTCTCTCCTACAATGAGCAGTTCTTC. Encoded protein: CASSLGLTLSYNEQFF.